What follows are 30 T cell receptor beta chains derived from one specimen sequenced in a study of human T cells and chemical hapten exposure. Time point defined: patch test 2, 6 weeks after DPC sensitization. As to treatment: therapeutic diphenylcyclopropenone sensitization with weekly scalp DPC. TCRdb recomputed calls from the RACE reads with MiXCR, one row per CDR3 protein. The sample carries about 40,000 distinct CDR3 sequences, just under 9% recorded once. The sequencing used whole blood, collected in connection with sensitization to the hapten diphenylcyclopropenone (DPC). The receptor set was obtained from a woman aged 40 to 50 with alopecia areata. Some clones in this sample may be carry-over from other donors' samples.

This clonotype came up many times. This rearrangement joins TRBV7-9 to TRBJ2-2; weak D call: TRBD2 (6 bases). Trimming removed 5 bases at V and 5 bases at J, with 12 bases between. The CDR3 has 14 residues. CDR1 and CDR2 from the germline V gene are SEHNR and FQNEAQ (reference sequence). The CDR3 region is CASSLPRETGELFF. The CDR3 DNA reads as TGTGCCAGCAGCCTCCCCCGGGAGACCGGGGAGCTGTTTTTT.

This clonotype was recorded many times. The chain links TRBV5-1 to TRBJ1-2; 7 bases agree with TRBD1. The junction had 9 bases not matched to a gene; V was cut back by 4 bases and J by 0 bases. Germline V gives CDR1 SGHRS, CDR2 YFSETQ. CDR3 length: 16 amino acids. Here the CDR3 reads CASSTGTALSNYGYTF. CDR3 coding DNA: TGCGCCAGCAGCACGGGGACAGCTCTCTCTAACTATGGCTACACCTTC.

This clonotype was seen more than once but under ten times. This chain uses TRBV7-7 with TRBJ1-1; D uncertain. This CDR3 spans 14 amino acids. Per the germline V gene, CDR1 is SSHAT and CDR2 is FNYEAQ (reference sequence). The germline V and J ends were trimmed by 5 bases and 4 bases, with 14 bases remaining between them. CDR3 residues: CASSPGVGSTEAFF. DNA for the CDR3: TGTGCCAGCAGCCCCGGAGTTGGCTCCACTGAAGCTTTCTTT. The whole variable domain, remainder taken from reference TRBV7-7 and TRBJ1-1, is GAGVSQSPRYKVTKRGQDVTLRCDPISSHATLYWYQQALGQGPEFLTYFNYEAQPDKSGLPSDRFSAERPEGSISTLTIQRTEQRDSAMYRCASSPGVGSTEAFFGQGTRLTVV.

This sequence joins TRBV12-3 or TRBV12-4 and TRBJ1-2, with TRBD1 matching over 7 bases. The CDR3 spans 13 residues. V lost 4 bases to trimming and J lost 7 bases; unmatched junction nucleotides: 6. The CDR3 protein is CASSWTGLVGYTF. The CDR3 bases are TGTGCCAGCAGTTGGACAGGATTAGTTGGCTACACCTTC.

This clonotype was seen many times. The junction and the germline gene differ at one end; a read error may be behind it. The chain's CDR3 is CASSQVGTGLVF. The CDR3, as DNA: TGCGCCAGCAGCCAAGTGGGGACCGGCTTGGTTTTT. The rearrangement links TRBV4-1 to TRBJ2-2; D is tentatively TRBD1 or TRBD2 (5 bases each). The CDR3 sequence is 12 residues long. CDR1 and CDR2 from the germline V gene are MGHRA and YSYEKL.

This clonotype occurred a few times. CDR3 loop: CASSLLGAEIDTQYF. The CDR3 DNA follows: TGTGCCAGCAGCTTATTAGGGGCGGAGATAGATACGCAGTATTTT. V gene TRBV7-8 combines with J gene TRBJ2-3; the D gene is possibly TRBD1 (5 bases). V was pared by 2 bases and J by 5 bases, with 14 bases between. The CDR3 sequence is 15 residues long. Germline V CDR1 and CDR2: SGHVS, FQNEAQ.

Concerning this clonotype itself: Possible read error: a much larger clone is one base away. The V gene is TRBV5-1, the J gene TRBJ2-2; the D is unclear. The CDR3 runs 14 residues. CDR1 and CDR2 from the germline V gene are SGHRS and YFSETQ. CDR3 region: CGSSPDPNTGELFF. CDR3 DNA sequence: TGCGGCAGCAGCCCGGACCCAAACACCGGGGAGCTGTTTTTT.

Ten or more counts support this clonotype. The rearrangement links TRBV6-2 or TRBV6-3 to TRBJ1-5, with 8 bases aligning to TRBD1. The CDR3 is 14 residues long. Trimming removed 6 bases from V and 7 bases from J; junction bases left unmatched: 8. Germline CDR1 and CDR2: MNHEY and SVGEGT. The CDR3 nucleotides read TGTGCCAGCAGACCACAGGGGGAGAGACAGCCCCAGCATTTT. It specifies CASRPQGERQPQHF.

This clonotype has at least ten counts. V is TRBV7-2 and J is TRBJ1-6; 7 bases map to TRBD1. The CDR3 length is 15 residues. With 5 bases clipped from V and 7 bases from J, the junction kept 8 bases outside the gene matches. Germline CDR1 reads SGHTA; CDR2 reads FQGNSA. CDR3 loop: CASSSRQGRNSPLHF. In DNA form, the CDR3 reads TGTGCCAGCAGCAGCAGACAGGGTAGGAATTCACCCCTCCACTTT.

V gene TRBV6-6 combines with J gene TRBJ2-5; 15 bases line up with TRBD2. The CDR3 is 17 amino acids. Losses at the gene ends were 0 bases for V and 5 bases for J; bases not matched to a gene: 4. The germline V gene has CDR1 MNHNY and CDR2 SVGAGI (reference sequence). CDR3 coding DNA: TGTGCCAGCAGTTACTCTGGGACTAGCGGGGGGCCGGAGACCCAGTACTTC. It specifies CASSYSGTSGGPETQYF.

This clonotype was seen only a few times. The V call is TRBV3-1, the J call TRBJ2-5; TRBD2 agrees at 11 bases. The CDR3 has 15 residues. Germline V lookup: CDR1 LGHDT, CDR2 YNNKEL (reference sequence). Trimming at V came to 4 bases and at J to 4 bases, leaving 5 bases not matched to a gene. The DNA for the CDR3 is TGTGCCAGCAGCCTTAGCGGGGGGGCCCCAGAGACCCAGTACTTC. Its translation is CASSLSGGAPETQYF.

V usage is TRBV27 and J usage is TRBJ2-5, with D uncertain. In germline, CDR1 is MNHEY, CDR2 SMNVEV (reference sequence). CDR3 length: 14 amino acids. Trimming shortened V by 0 bases and J by 9 bases, and 14 bases separated the two germline ends. CDR3 bases: TGTGCCAGCAGTTTATCGGGTGCTGTTCGGGCCCAGTACTTC. This encodes CASSLSGAVRAQYF.

The gene calls are TRBV10-3 and TRBJ2-7, with D uncertain. The CDR3 runs 12 residues. V was cut by 5 bases and J by 0 bases, with 5 bases left in between. CDR1 and CDR2 (germline): ENHRY, SYGVKD. The CDR3 spells CAISSSSYEQYF. For the CDR3, the DNA is TGTGCCATCAGTAGTAGCTCCTACGAGCAGTACTTC.

This clonotype has only a few counts. This chain joins TRBV18 and TRBJ2-3, with D possibly TRBD1 on 5 matching bases. The CDR3 totals 16 residues. Trimming took 3 bases from V and 2 from J, leaving 15 bases between them. Looked up from germline, CDR1 is KGHSH and CDR2 is LQKENI. CDR3 protein: CASSPTMTEITDTQYF. CDR3 coding DNA: TGTGCCAGCTCACCCACTATGACAGAGATCACAGATACGCAGTATTTT.

This clonotype has ten or more counts. This rearrangement joins TRBV6-5 to TRBJ1-4; 9 nucleotides align to TRBD1. The germline V gene encodes CDR1 MNHEY and CDR2 SVGAGI. V lost 6 bases to trimming and J lost 5 bases; unmatched junction nucleotides: 10. The CDR3 length is 16 residues. The CDR3 DNA reads as TGTGCCAGCAGAAAAGGACTGGGGACAGGGAATGAAAAACTGTTTTTT. This encodes CASRKGLGTGNEKLFF.

This clonotype was found many times. V gene TRBV5-1 combines with J gene TRBJ1-4; TRBD1 is a possible D gene (5 bases). Trimming took 0 bases from V and 4 from J, leaving 10 bases between them. Germline V gene lookup returns CDR1 SGHRS and CDR2 YFSETQ. The CDR3 has 15 residues. The CDR3 here is CASSLGWDGNEKLFF. The CDR3 DNA sequence: TGCGCCAGCAGCTTGGGCTGGGACGGTAATGAAAAACTGTTTTTT.

This clonotype turned up a few times. The V gene is TRBV2, the J gene TRBJ2-1; 7 bases agree with TRBD1. Germline CDR1 is SNHLY and CDR2 is FYNNEI. The junction had 9 bases not matched to a gene; V was cut back by 6 bases and J by 1 base. The CDR3 runs to 16 residues. The CDR3 coding sequence is TGTGCCAGCAGACGCTACATGGACAGGTCCTACAATGAGCAGTTCTTC. Translation gives CASRRYMDRSYNEQFF. Full variable domain (outside the CDR3, taken from reference TRBV2 and TRBJ2-1): EPEVTQTPSHQVTQMGQEVILRCVPISNHLYFYWYRQILGQKVEFLVSFYNNEISEKSEIFDDQFSVERPDGSNFTLKIRSTKLEDSAMYFCASRRYMDRSYNEQFFGPGTRLTVL.

V is TRBV2 and J is TRBJ1-5; D gene uncertain. The CDR3 length is 12 residues. Germline V lookup: CDR1 SNHLY, CDR2 FYNNEI. V shed 4 bases and J shed 5 bases, with 6 bases lying between them. The CDR3 nucleotides are TGTGCCAGCAGTGGACCCTATCAGCCCCAGCATTTT. Translation: CASSGPYQPQHF.

Many counts were recorded for this clonotype. The chain joins TRBV4-1 to TRBJ2-7; 9 nucleotides match TRBD1. The CDR3 runs 15 residues. The germline gives CDR1 MGHRA, CDR2 YSYEKL. After removal of 6 bases from V and 0 bases from J, the junction contained 6 bases not matched to a gene. The CDR3 spells CASSLTGGPSYEQYF. CDR3 bases: TGCGCCAGCAGTCTTACAGGGGGCCCCTCCTACGAGCAGTACTTC.

This chain joins TRBV28 and TRBJ2-7; D is unclear. The ends were cut back, 7 bases at V and 5 bases at J, with 12 bases in the middle. Germline loops: CDR1 MDHEN, CDR2 SYDVKM. This CDR3 comprises 12 residues. The CDR3 loop reads CASTTRIHEQYF. In DNA form, the CDR3 reads TGTGCCAGCACCACGAGAATCCACGAGCAGTACTTC. The full variable domain, completed using reference TRBV28 and TRBJ2-7, is DVKVTQSSRYLVKRTGEKVFLECVQDMDHENMFWYRQDPGLGLRLIYFSYDVKMKEKGDIPEGYSVSREKKERFSLILESASTNQTSMYLCASTTRIHEQYFGPGTRLTVT.

In this sample, this clonotype turned up many times. The rearrangement joins TRBV7-2 to TRBJ1-4; D unclear. Germline V gene lookup returns CDR1 SGHTA and CDR2 FQGNSA. V lost 4 bases and J 1 base, leaving 7 bases between the germline ends. The CDR3 is made up of 14 amino acids. The CDR3 DNA follows: TGTGCCAGCAGCTCTCGGAGAACTAATGAAAAACTGTTTTTT. Its translation: CASSSRRTNEKLFF.

This clonotype has ten or more counts. The J gene is TRBJ2-7, the V gene TRBV28, with D possibly matching TRBD2 (6 bases). Germline V gene data show CDR1 as MDHEN and CDR2 as SYDVKM. This CDR3 has 14 residues. The ends were cut back, 8 bases at V and 5 bases at J, with 19 bases in the middle. CDR3: CASGAEGTGNEQYF. The CDR3 nucleotides read TGTGCCAGCGGTGCGGAGGGGACTGGAAACGAGCAGTACTTC.

This clonotype showed up many times. V gene TRBV7-7 combines with J gene TRBJ2-1; 10 bases match TRBD2. The CDR3 contains 15 residues. In germline, CDR1 is SSHAT, CDR2 FNYEAQ (reference sequence). J lost 4 bases, V lost 0 bases, and 0 bases had no gene match. CDR3 amino acids: CASSLALAGYNEQFF. The CDR3, as DNA: TGTGCCAGCAGCTTAGCACTAGCGGGGTACAATGAGCAGTTCTTC.

Many counts were recorded for this clonotype. The chain carries TRBV12-5 and TRBJ2-3, with D possibly being TRBD2 (5 bases). CDR3 size: 14 residues. Trimming removed 7 bases at V and 6 bases at J, with 17 bases between. Germline V lookup: CDR1 LGHNT, CDR2 FRNRAP. The CDR3 region has the DNA TGTGCTAGTGCCCTCGGACTGCGTCCTGATACGCAGTATTTT. Encoded protein: CASALGLRPDTQYF.

This clonotype was counted a few times. The chain uses TRBV25-1 and TRBJ1-1; D not certain. This CDR3 is 12 amino acids long. Trimming took off 6 bases at V and 4 bases at J, with 9 bases between the two ends. CDR1 and CDR2 (germline): MGHDK, SYGVNS. The chain's CDR3 is CASRFGSTEAFF. In DNA, the CDR3 is TGTGCCAGCAGGTTTGGCAGCACTGAAGCTTTCTTT.

This clonotype showed up many times. The chain combines TRBV4-1 with TRBJ2-7, with D uncertain. The V end lost 3 bases, the J end lost 3 bases, and 9 bases lay between the germline ends. The CDR3 is 13 amino acids. Per germline, CDR1 MGHRA and CDR2 YSYEKL. CDR3 sequence (DNA): TGCGCCAGCAGCCAGCTACGAAACTACGAGCAGTACTTC. It codes for CASSQLRNYEQYF.

Notes on this clonotype: A read error may be the cause here, since a much bigger clone is one base away. V usage is TRBV9 and J usage is TRBJ2-3; 7 nucleotides align to TRBD2. Germline V gene sequence: CDR1 SGDLS, CDR2 YYNGEE. The CDR3 is made up of 12 amino acids. J gave up 14 bases and V 4 bases, and 10 bases lay outside the gene matches. The CDR3 coding sequence is TGTGCCAGCAGCACCGGACTAGGGGTGCGGTATTTT. This codes for CASSTGLGVRYF.

In its sample, this clonotype was seen many times. This chain links TRBV13 with TRBJ2-7, with D possibly called TRBD1 or TRBD2 (7 bases each). The CDR3 is made up of 16 amino acids. Per the germline V gene, CDR1 is PRHDT and CDR2 is FYEKMQ (reference sequence). Deletions cut 1 base from V and 0 bases from J, with 13 bases between. CDR3 sequence (DNA): TGTGCCAGCAGCTTAGAGCAGGGGGGGCCCTCCTACGAGCAGTACTTC. As protein: CASSLEQGGPSYEQYF. Full variable domain (outside the CDR3, taken from reference TRBV13 and TRBJ2-7): AAGVIQSPRHLIKEKRETATLKCYPIPRHDTVYWYQQGPGQDPQFLISFYEKMQSDKGSIPDRFSAQQFSDYHSELNMSSLELGDSALYFCASSLEQGGPSYEQYFGPGTRLTVT.

This clonotype has a handful of counts. The V gene is TRBV28, the J gene TRBJ2-4; a possible D gene is TRBD2 (5 bases). The CDR3 has 16 amino acids. V lost 5 bases and J 0 bases, leaving 14 bases between the germline ends. CDR1 is MDHEN and CDR2 is SYDVKM in the germline V gene. The CDR3 loop reads CASSPMDGVAKNIQYF. The CDR3 DNA reads as TGTGCCAGCAGTCCGATGGACGGGGTAGCCAAAAACATTCAGTACTTC.

This clonotype was seen at least ten times. This rearrangement joins TRBV2 to TRBJ2-7; 10 nucleotides line up with TRBD2. The trim removed 6 bases at V and 0 bases at J, leaving 11 bases unmatched. The CDR3 length is 17 residues. Per germline, CDR1 SNHLY and CDR2 FYNNEI. The CDR3 loop is CASSVTLTSGDSYEQYF. The CDR3 bases are TGTGCCAGCAGCGTTACCTTAACTAGCGGGGACTCCTACGAGCAGTACTTC.